This T cell receptor (beta chain) was captured by sequencing in a study of CXCR3-negative and CXCR3-positive naive CD8 T cells. Study-wide findings and caveats: TRB CDR3s of CXCR3-positive naive cells were more hydrophobic than those of CXCR3-negative naive cells. Surface CD5 looked about the same in the naive subsets, so the authors worked out TCR strength from TRB CDR3 properties.

Sorts performed in triplicate captured 250,000 to 350,000 cells each from every CD8+ T cell subset. Definition of naive CD8+ T cells rested on a CD45RO-CCR7+CD27+CD95- profile. In regard to this clonotype: Its specificity is unknown.

Libraries were UMI-labeled 5' RACE TRB cDNA. TCRdb re-called the 5' RACE reads; one entry per CDR3 protein, DNA not given. In total, the table holds 130,000 to 150,000 distinct CDR3 sequences. The receptor was isolated from a human donor in good health. Some clones in this sample may be carry-over from other donors' samples. Input material: naive CXCR3+ CD8+ T cells from blood. Sample subset: CD45RO-CCR7+CD27+CD95- naive CD8+ T cells expressing CXCR3 (TNR3+).

CDR3 residues: CASSPGTAASGANVLTF. The chain recombines TRBV7-3 with TRBJ2-6; the TCRdb D gene call, TRBD1, has no DNA to confirm it. The CDR3 length is 17 residues. Germline CDR1 and CDR2: SGHTA and FQGTGA.